This T cell receptor (beta chain) was sequenced in a study of post-analysis software for immune sequencing data. Regarding the study as a whole: Versus controls, multiple sclerosis patients showed significantly lower diversity (normalized Chao1). TRBV5-6, TRBV5-1 and TRBV20-1 belonged to a set of a handful of TRBV segments that were more frequent in patients than controls.

As for this clonotype: Its cognate antigen is unknown.

Every TCR beta cDNA library bore unique molecular identifiers. TCRdb itself ran the PCR reads through MiXCR, one entry per CDR3 protein. The table includes hundreds of thousands of distinct CDR3 sequences, roughly three fifths detected once. The germline V and J ends were trimmed by 6 bases and 7 bases, with 19 bases remaining between them. The CDR3 has 15 residues. This receptor was identified in a girl aged 2-10 years with multiple sclerosis. The chain carries TRBV12-3 or TRBV12-4 and TRBJ1-5; D remains ambiguous. Specimen: blood. CDR3 DNA sequence: TGTGCCAGCAGACCCGGGGTGGCAGAGATCCAGCCCCAGCATTTT. It is translated as CASRPGVAEIQPQHF.